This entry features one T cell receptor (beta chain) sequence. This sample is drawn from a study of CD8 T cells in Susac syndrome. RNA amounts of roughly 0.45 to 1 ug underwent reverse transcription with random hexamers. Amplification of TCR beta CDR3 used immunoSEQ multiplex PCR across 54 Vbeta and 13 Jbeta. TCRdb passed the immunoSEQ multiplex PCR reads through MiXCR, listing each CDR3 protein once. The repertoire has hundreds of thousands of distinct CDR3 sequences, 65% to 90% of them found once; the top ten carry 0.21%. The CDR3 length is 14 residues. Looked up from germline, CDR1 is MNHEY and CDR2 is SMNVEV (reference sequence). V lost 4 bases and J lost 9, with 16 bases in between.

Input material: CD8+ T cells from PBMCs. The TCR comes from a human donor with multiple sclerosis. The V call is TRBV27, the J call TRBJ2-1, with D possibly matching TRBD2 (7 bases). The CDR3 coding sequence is TGTGCCAGCAGTTCCAGGGGAGGGGTTGGTGAGCAGTTCTTC. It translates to CASSSRGGVGEQFF.